This passage covers 19 T cell receptor beta chains from one sample sequenced in a study of T cells in Graves' hyperthyroidism and ophthalmopathy. Amplified TCR beta CDR3 regions came from RNA transcripts. The primer set for the first-round RT-PCR of the TCR CDR3 was HTBI. Each CDR3 protein is one row after TCRdb ran MiXCR on the multiplex PCR reads. The table has fewer than 400,000 distinct CDR3 sequences, 15% to 20% seen once. Sequencing was carried out using blood. These receptors came from a man aged 30 to 39 with Graves' hyperthyroidism.

The J gene is TRBJ2-3, the V gene TRBV19, with unresolved D. V was clipped by 6 bases and J by 9 bases, with 13 bases between them. The CDR3 contains 12 residues. CDR1 is LNHDA and CDR2 is SQIVND in the germline V gene (reference sequence). This chain's CDR3 is CASRMAPGTQYF. CDR3 DNA sequence: TGTGCCAGTAGGATGGCCCCAGGAACGCAGTATTTT.

This clonotype was detected many times. The chain links TRBV7-3 to TRBJ2-1, with D hard to call. The CDR3 totals 13 residues. Germline V gene data show CDR1 as SGHTA and CDR2 as FQGTGA. V lost 5 bases and J lost 7, with 12 bases in between. In DNA, the CDR3 is TGTGCCAGCAGCACTCAGGATGGGAATGAGCAGTTCTTC. The encoded protein is CASSTQDGNEQFF.

This clonotype was counted between two and nine times. V usage is TRBV29-1 and J usage is TRBJ2-7, with 10 bases fitting TRBD1. The J segment lost 6 bases and the V segment lost 6 bases, leaving 11 bases of the junction unmatched. Germline V lookup: CDR1 SQVTM, CDR2 ANQGSEA. The CDR3 is 14 residues long. The CDR3 sequence is CSVQPGQGMGEQYF. The CDR3 DNA reads as TGCAGCGTACAACCGGGACAGGGGATGGGCGAGCAGTACTTC.

This clonotype was found many times. The rearrangement joins TRBV18 to TRBJ1-5, with D uncertain. V lost 4 bases and J 9 bases, leaving 10 bases between the germline ends. This CDR3 is 12 amino acids long. CDR1 and CDR2 (germline): KGHSH, LQKENI. CDR3 DNA: TGTGCCAGCTCACAGGACGAGGGGCCCCAGCATTTT. As protein: CASSQDEGPQHF.

This clonotype was picked up one time. The chain employs TRBV7-9 and TRBJ1-5; D possibly corresponds to TRBD1 (5 bases). From germline, CDR1 is SEHNR and CDR2 FQNEAQ (reference sequence). This CDR3 is built from 15 residues. Trimming removed 2 bases from V and 7 bases from J, with 15 bases in between. CDR3 loop: CASSLSGSGAQPQHF. In DNA, the CDR3 is TGTGCCAGCAGCTTATCAGGATCTGGGGCCCAGCCCCAGCATTTT.

This clonotype was detected many times. The chain is built from TRBV5-1 and TRBJ2-3; either TRBD1 or TRBD2 may supply D (5 bases each). Germline values: CDR1 SGHRS, CDR2 YFSETQ. This CDR3 is built from 15 residues. The V gene lost 2 bases and the J gene lost 1 base, with 11 bases spanning the gap. As DNA, the CDR3 is TGCGCCAGCAGCTTCGATGGGGGTGGCACAGATACGCAGTATTTT. It yields the protein CASSFDGGGTDTQYF.

This clonotype was seen a handful of times. The genes are TRBV15 and TRBJ1-6; TRBD1 matches 7 bases. Germline CDR1 LNHNV, CDR2 YYDKDF (reference sequence). Trimming at V came to 0 bases and at J to 9 bases, leaving 5 bases not matched to a gene. This CDR3 has 15 residues. CDR3 sequence: CATSRDRQGGSPLHF. CDR3 bases: TGTGCCACCAGCAGAGATCGACAGGGTGGTTCACCCCTCCACTTT.

In regard to this clonotype: It may be a read error: a sequence one base away is much more abundant. The chain has TRBV7-3 and TRBJ1-2; 12 bases align to TRBD1. The V gene end was trimmed by 4 bases and the J gene end by 6 bases; junction bases not matched to a gene: 6. The CDR3 is 15 residues long. Per the germline V gene, CDR1 is SGHTA and CDR2 is FQGTGA. The CDR3 loop reads CASSYGTGGANGYTF. The DNA of the CDR3 is TGTGCCAGCAGCTATGGGACAGGGGGCGCAAATGGCTACACCTTC.

The chain uses TRBV27 and TRBJ2-3, with D unclear. Germline CDR1 MNHEY, CDR2 SMNVEV (reference sequence). The CDR3 sequence is 13 residues long. Trimming pared 4 bases from V and 5 bases from J, leaving 10 bases between. For the CDR3, the DNA is TGTGCCAGCAGTTCAGCACTGTTAGATACGCAGTATTTT. This codes for CASSSALLDTQYF.

The chain has TRBV6-1 and TRBJ1-2, with D unclear. Looked up from germline, CDR1 is MNHNS and CDR2 is SASEGT. The length of the CDR3 is 12 residues. V was pared by 0 bases and J by 14 bases, with 13 bases between. The CDR3 here is CASSEARERVTF. The CDR3 DNA is TGTGCCAGCAGTGAAGCGAGGGAACGCGTTACCTTC.

This clonotype was counted many times. CDR3 nucleotide sequence: TGTGCCAGCAGTTTAGGGACAGCGGATGGCTACACCTTC. Encoded protein: CASSLGTADGYTF. The chain has TRBV28 and TRBJ1-2, with 7 bases lining up with TRBD1. J gave up 6 bases and V 2 bases, and 3 bases lay outside the gene matches. The CDR3 is 13 residues long. CDR1 MDHEN and CDR2 SYDVKM come from the germline V gene.

This chain connects TRBV28 to TRBJ2-7, with D possibly TRBD1 on 6 matching bases. Germline CDR1 reads MDHEN; CDR2 reads SYDVKM. The CDR3 spans 14 residues. Trimming removed 6 bases at V and 9 bases at J, with 21 bases between. For the CDR3, the DNA is TGTGCCAGCAGCACGGACAGTAGATTGGGCGGGCAGTACTTC. Protein: CASSTDSRLGGQYF.

The V gene is TRBV4-2, the J gene TRBJ2-5, with a possible D match to TRBD1 (6 bases). The germline CDR1 and CDR2 sequences are LGHNA and YNFKEQ. This CDR3 is built from 15 residues. V was clipped by 1 base and J by 2 bases, with 11 bases between them. CDR3 in DNA: TGTGCCAGCAGCCAAGGACAGGCCGTACAAGAGACCCAGTACTTC. It codes for CASSQGQAVQETQYF.

This clonotype was counted at least ten times. The chain has TRBV6-1 and TRBJ2-7, with 9 bases aligning to TRBD1. The V gene end was trimmed by 8 bases and the J gene end by 2 bases; junction bases not matched to a gene: 10. This CDR3 is built from 15 residues. Germline V CDR1 and CDR2: MNHNS, SASEGT. CDR3 residues: CASGGRDREPYEQYF. The DNA for the CDR3 is TGTGCCAGCGGAGGACGGGACAGGGAACCCTACGAGCAGTACTTC.

This clonotype turned up a few times. The chain joins TRBV7-9 to TRBJ2-3; D unclear. V lost 5 bases to trimming and J lost 1 base, with 10 bases between them. The germline gives CDR1 SEHNR, CDR2 FQNEAQ (reference sequence). The CDR3 is 14 amino acids. The CDR3, as DNA: TGTGCCAGCAGCGCAAGAGGTGGCACAGATACGCAGTATTTT. Translating it yields CASSARGGTDTQYF.

This clonotype has a count of ten or more. The chain employs TRBV6-6 and TRBJ2-3; 7 nucleotides match TRBD2. Germline-derived CDR1 and CDR2 are MNHNY and SVGAGI (reference sequence). The CDR3 extends over 16 amino acids. Trimming cost V 2 bases and J 4 bases; bases outside gene matches: 9. The CDR3 sequence: CASSYRARRGADTQYF. CDR3 DNA sequence: TGTGCCAGCAGTTACCGGGCTCGACGGGGGGCAGATACGCAGTATTTT.

This clonotype was observed at least ten times. V gene TRBV12-3 or TRBV12-4 combines with J gene TRBJ2-1, with D perhaps matching TRBD1 or TRBD2 (5 bases each). The CDR3 is 15 residues long. V was shortened by 3 bases and J by 0 bases, with 9 bases between the two germline ends. The CDR3 DNA reads TGTGCCAGCAGTTTTTGGGGGAGCTCCTACAATGAGCAGTTCTTC. It codes for CASSFWGSSYNEQFF.

This clonotype was recorded a few times. The V call is TRBV5-1, the J call TRBJ2-7; D might be TRBD1 (6 bases). V was pared by 0 bases and J by 5 bases, with 9 bases between. Germline V lookup: CDR1 SGHRS, CDR2 YFSETQ. CDR3 length equals 13 residues. CDR3 in DNA: TGCGCCAGCAGCTTGGGTGGGACAAACGAGCAGTACTTC. It specifies CASSLGGTNEQYF.

This clonotype was counted between two and nine times. The J gene is TRBJ2-3, the V gene TRBV6-1; 9 positions match TRBD2. With 7 bases clipped from V and 5 bases from J, the junction kept 10 bases outside the gene matches. Germline values: CDR1 MNHNS, CDR2 SASEGT. The CDR3 spans 15 residues. The CDR3 DNA reads TGTGCCAGCAACCCAGCGGGAGGCCTGGGAGATACGCAGTATTTT. Its protein is CASNPAGGLGDTQYF.